What follows are 7 T cell receptor beta chains derived from one specimen sequenced in a study of metastatic and nonmetastatic thyroid tumors. The entire patient cohort was treatment-naive prior to thyroid surgery. TCRdb re-called the PCR reads via MiXCR. The repertoire consists of 20,000 or so clones, with around 11% occurring once and the leading ten covering roughly 8%. Sample: blood. The origin of the receptors is a female donor with papillary thyroid cancer or a benign thyroid nodule (not recorded which). Some clones in this sample may be carry-over from other donors' samples.

The CDR3 nucleotides are TGTGCCAGCAGTTACTCTAGAGGGGCCGATGAGCAGTTCTTC. It specifies CASSYSRGADEQFF. The chain combines TRBV6-2 or TRBV6-3 with TRBJ2-1; D may correspond to TRBD1 or TRBD2 (5 bases each). V shed 0 bases and J shed 8 bases, with 11 bases lying between them. CDR3 length: 14 residues. CDR1 is MNHEY and CDR2 is SVGEGT in the germline V gene.

This clone is medium-sized. The chain combines TRBV15 with TRBJ2-5; 10 bases agree with TRBD2. Per the germline V gene, CDR1 is LNHNV and CDR2 is YYDKDF (reference sequence). There are 14 residues in the CDR3. The V and J ends lost 2 bases and 11 bases, in that order; junction bases with no gene match: 8. The CDR3 loop reads CATSRTTSGEAQYF. In DNA form, the CDR3 reads TGTGCCACCAGCAGAACTACTAGCGGGGAAGCGCAGTACTTC. Variable domain in full (rest from reference TRBV15 and TRBJ2-5): DAMVIQNPRYQVTQFGKPVTLSCSQTLNHNVMYWYQQKSSQAPKLLFHYYDKDFNNEADTPDNFQSRRPNTSFCFLDIRSPGLGDTAMYLCATSRTTSGEAQYFGPGTRLLVL.

As concerns this clone: A read error may produce the germline difference seen at one junction end. This specimen includes other DNA sequences encoding the same CDR3. The chain joins TRBV29-1 to TRBJ1-4; D is ambiguous. The CDR3 extends over 13 amino acids. Germline V gene data show CDR1 as SQVTM and CDR2 as ANQGSEA. The chain's CDR3 is CSVESATNEKLFF. CDR3 nucleotides: TGCAGCGTTGAATCTGCTACTAATGAAAAGCTGTTTTTT.

This clone has more than one count but fewer than ten. A much bigger clone sits one base away, suggesting this may be a read error. The chain uses TRBV2 and TRBJ1-4, with D possibly TRBD1 on 5 matching bases. CDR1 is SNHLY and CDR2 is FYNNEI in the germline V gene. CDR3 length: 11 amino acids. The V end was cut by 3 bases, the J end by 12 bases, with 8 bases between. The CDR3 nucleotides are TGTGCCAGCAGTGACAGGGAAGAACTGTTTTTT. It specifies CASSDREELFF.

This clone has more than one count but fewer than ten. A much bigger clone sits one base away, suggesting this may be a read error. The chain combines TRBV11-3 with TRBJ2-2; perhaps D is TRBD1 or TRBD2 (5 bases each). Germline assignment: CDR1 SGHNT and CDR2 YENEEA. Trimming removed 5 bases from V and 9 bases from J, with 19 bases in between. The CDR3 has 15 amino acids. CDR3 residues: CASSHTGVGARELFF. CDR3 nucleotide sequence: TGTGCCAGCAGCCACACTGGGGTCGGGGCCAGGGAGCTGTTTTTT.

There are many counts of this clone. The same CDR3 can be traced to other DNA sequences in this sample. The chain recombines TRBV20-1 with TRBJ2-7; D possibly matches TRBD1 or TRBD2 (6 bases each). The germline gives CDR1 DFQATT, CDR2 SNEGSKA (reference sequence). The CDR3 consists of 17 residues. Trimming stripped 2 bases from V and 1 base from J, with 21 bases between. CDR3 sequence (DNA): TGCAGTGCTAGACTATCGGGGGCCGGGAGCGCTTCCTACGAGCAGTACTTC. Translation gives CSARLSGAGSASYEQYF.

This clone was seen only a few times. In DNA form, the CDR3 reads TGTGCCAGCAGCAGGGACATGCATTTCGATCAGCCCCAGCATTTT. Translated, it gives CASSRDMHFDQPQHF. V gene TRBV5-5 combines with J gene TRBJ1-5; TRBD1 might be the D (6 bases). This CDR3 is 15 amino acids long. From germline, CDR1 is SGHKS and CDR2 YYEKEE (reference sequence). Deletions cut 4 bases from V and 5 bases from J, with 16 bases between.